The sample holds one count of the clone carrying this T cell receptor beta chain. As yet, its antigen is unknown. At one end, the junction sequence differs from germline, possibly due to a read error. The sample has other DNA sequences that encode this CDR3 too. The sample belongs to a study of cytomegalovirus exposure and HLA in healthy donors. Study outcomes and limitations: Despite most TCR sequences being rare, some public TCRs occurred in many donors. Productive status was seen about 87% or about 30% of the time for most TCR beta V segments in an earlier analysis.

In the PCR, 60 Vbeta and 13 Jbeta primers were used. Some clones are missing from TCRdb's copy, which holds only in-frame ones; the method was immunoSEQ multiplex PCR. The top ten hold about 3.1% of the sample, which has fewer than 250,000 clones, 70% to 75% seen once. The sequence was collected from a woman aged 30 to 39 in good health and CMV-seropositive. The sample was PBMCs.

CDR3 sequence (DNA): TGTGCCAGCAGTTTAGGGGGGGACTACGAGCAGTACTTC. Residues: CASSLGGDYEQYF. The chain carries TRBV7-6 and TRBJ2-7; D is possibly TRBD2 (7 bases). Per the germline V gene, CDR1 is SGHVS and CDR2 is FNYEAQ. The CDR3 is made up of 13 amino acids.